This entry lists 3 T cell receptor beta chains sequenced from one sample in a study of blood T cell repertoires in COVID-19 (dated by TCRdb to about 2020). Libraries were constructed by the immunoSEQ multiplex PCR assay. The table comes from immuneACCESS by way of TCRdb, which keeps in-frame sequences with V and J called. Part of the clones is missing from these tables; in studies checked, under half for an unresolved V gene and the rest for unknown reasons. The table for this sample lists approximately 200,000 clones; under 90% of them were counted only once. 3.5% to 5% of the sample lies in the top ten. The sequenced material came from peripheral blood. These receptors were collected from a man aged 50 to 59 with acute or convalescent COVID-19.

This chain joins TRBV18 and TRBJ1-1, with D perhaps TRBD1 (5 bases). Trimming took off 2 bases at V and 7 bases at J, with 11 bases between the two ends. The CDR3 consists of 13 residues. Germline CDR1 and CDR2: KGHSH and LQKENI. CDR3 sequence reads: CASSPRGDFEAFF. CDR3 DNA sequence: TGTGCCAGCTCACCAAGAGGGGACTTTGAAGCTTTCTTT.

The chain employs TRBV5-1 and TRBJ2-2; D is uncertain. The CDR3 has 14 residues. Germline V gives CDR1 SGHRS, CDR2 YFSETQ. V shed 0 bases and J shed 5 bases, with 8 bases lying between them. CDR3 in amino acids: CASSLGEKTGELFF. The CDR3 DNA sequence: TGCGCCAGCAGCTTGGGAGAGAAGACCGGGGAGCTGTTTTTT.

The chain couples TRBV5-1 to TRBJ1-2, with a possible D match to TRBD1 (5 bases). The CDR3 length is 13 residues. Trimming pared 4 bases from V and 8 bases from J, leaving 15 bases between. Germline-derived CDR1 and CDR2 are SGHRS and YFSETQ. Here the CDR3 reads CASSTEPGIGYTF. CDR3 sequence (DNA): TGCGCCAGCAGCACCGAGCCAGGGATAGGCTACACCTTC.